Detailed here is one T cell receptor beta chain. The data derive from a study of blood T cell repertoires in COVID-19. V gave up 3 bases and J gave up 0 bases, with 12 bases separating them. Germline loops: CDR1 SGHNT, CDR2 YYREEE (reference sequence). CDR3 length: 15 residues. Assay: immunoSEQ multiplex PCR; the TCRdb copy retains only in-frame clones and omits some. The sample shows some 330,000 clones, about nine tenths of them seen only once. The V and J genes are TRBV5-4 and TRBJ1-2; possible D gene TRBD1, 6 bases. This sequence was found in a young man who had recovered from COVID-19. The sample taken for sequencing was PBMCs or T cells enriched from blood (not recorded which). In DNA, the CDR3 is TGTGCCAGCAGCTGGGGGCAGGTGCCTAACTATGGCTACACCTTC. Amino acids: CASSWGQVPNYGYTF. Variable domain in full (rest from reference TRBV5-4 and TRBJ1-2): ETGVTQSPTHLIKTRGQQVTLRCSSQSGHNTVSWYQQALGQGPQFIFQYYREEENGRGNFPPRFSGLQFPNYSSELNVNALELDDSALYLCASSWGQVPNYGYTFGSGTRLTVV.